The 21 T cell receptor beta chains below all came from one sample that was sequenced in a study of T cells in Graves' hyperthyroidism and ophthalmopathy. RNA transcripts gave rise to amplified TCR beta CDR3 regions. The study used the HTBI primer set for a first-round RT-PCR of the TCR CDR3. TCRdb re-called the multiplex PCR reads with MiXCR, one entry per CDR3 protein. Here the sample spans under 300,000 distinct CDR3 sequences, 10% to 15% being singletons. The sequencing input was blood. The receptors come from a young woman with Graves' hyperthyroidism that later progressed to Graves' ophthalmopathy.

Note on this clonotype: A read error may produce the germline difference seen at one junction end. The J gene is TRBJ2-7, the V gene TRBV9, with TRBD1 as a possible D gene (5 bases). Germline CDR1 is SGDLS and CDR2 is YYNGEE. There are 14 residues in the CDR3. In DNA, the CDR3 is TGTGCCAGCAGCGTCGGCATAGGGGTTTACGAGCAGCACTTC. This translates into CASSVGIGVYEQHF.

At least ten counts were recorded for this clonotype. This chain links TRBV30 with TRBJ1-2; tentatively, D is TRBD1 (6 bases). V was clipped by 5 bases and J by 7 bases, with 17 bases between them. The CDR3 totals 13 residues. CDR1 and CDR2 from the germline V gene are GTSNPN and SVGIG (reference sequence). For the CDR3, the DNA is TGTGCCTGGGACCCTGCGGGGGCGGGTGGCTACACCTTC. Translation gives CAWDPAGAGGYTF.

Many counts were recorded for this clonotype. The chain has TRBV7-9 and TRBJ2-7, with unresolved D. The length of the CDR3 is 13 residues. The V end lost 1 base, the J end lost 6 bases, and 10 bases lay between the germline ends. Germline V gene data show CDR1 as SEHNR and CDR2 as FQNEAQ (reference sequence). The CDR3 spells CASSLEGSGEQYF. DNA of the CDR3: TGTGCCAGCAGCTTAGAGGGAAGTGGCGAGCAGTACTTC.

This clonotype was seen ten or more times. V usage is TRBV4-3 and J usage is TRBJ2-7; D may be TRBD1 or TRBD2 (5 bases each). This CDR3 spans 13 amino acids. Germline V CDR1 and CDR2: LGHNA, YSLEER. V was clipped by 0 bases and J by 6 bases, with 9 bases between them. The CDR3 here is CASSQERGGEQYF. As DNA, the CDR3 is TGCGCCAGCAGCCAAGAGAGGGGCGGCGAGCAGTACTTC.

This clonotype was observed many times. The junction departs from the called germline gene at one end, perhaps through a read error. The V gene is TRBV6-2 or TRBV6-3, the J gene TRBJ2-7, with D perhaps assigned TRBD1 or TRBD2 (5 bases each). The CDR3 length is 12 residues. CDR1 and CDR2 from the germline V gene are MNHEY and SVGEGT. The CDR3 is CASRDGARGINF. As DNA, the CDR3 is TGTGCCAGCAGGGACGGGGCCCGAGGGATAAACTTC.

The CDR3 reads CATTGQGAMYNNQPQHF. The CDR3 DNA is TGTGCCACCACGGGACAGGGGGCGATGTATAACAATCAGCCCCAGCATTTT. The chain uses TRBV19 and TRBJ1-5; TRBD1 agrees at 12 bases. J gave up 3 bases and V 10 bases, and 13 bases lay outside the gene matches. Germline CDR1 and CDR2: LNHDA and SQIVND (reference sequence). The CDR3 runs 17 residues. Based on the CDR3 plus reference TRBV19 and TRBJ1-5, the full variable domain is DGGITQSPKYLFRKEGQNVTLSCEQNLNHDAMYWYRQDPGQGLRLIYYSQIVNDFQKGDIAEGYSVSREKKESFPLTVTSAQKNPTAFYLCATTGQGAMYNNQPQHFGDGTRLSIL.

This clonotype has a count of ten or more. The gene calls are TRBV30 and TRBJ2-1; weak D call: TRBD2 (5 bases). CDR3 size: 10 residues. Germline values: CDR1 GTSNPN, CDR2 SVGIG (reference sequence). V gave up 5 bases and J gave up 10 bases, with 9 bases separating them. The DNA of the CDR3 is TGTGCCTGGGCACGAGGGGAGCAGTTCTTC. This translates into CAWARGEQFF.

This clonotype was seen many times. The V and J genes are TRBV6-6 and TRBJ2-5; no reliable D call. V was cut by 0 bases and J by 5 bases, with 13 bases left in between. The CDR3 sequence is 15 residues long. Per germline, CDR1 MNHNY and CDR2 SVGAGI (reference sequence). DNA for the CDR3: TGTGCCAGCAGTTACTCGGCGGCCACCTGGGAGACCCAGTACTTC. This encodes CASSYSAATWETQYF.

The chain carries TRBV7-2 and TRBJ2-5; D is tentatively TRBD1 or TRBD2 (6 bases each). V was trimmed by 3 bases and J by 7 bases, leaving 15 bases between them. There are 14 residues in the CDR3. The germline V gene has CDR1 SGHTA and CDR2 FQGNSA. The CDR3 DNA sequence: TGTGCCAGCAGCTTGACTAGAGGGGGAGTGACCCAGTACTTC. This sequence encodes CASSLTRGGVTQYF.

This chain links TRBV7-3 with TRBJ2-1, with D unclear. The CDR3 contains 15 residues. From germline, CDR1 is SGHTA and CDR2 FQGTGA. Between the trimmed V and J ends, which lost 3 bases and 0 bases, there was a span of 9 bases. The CDR3 bases are TGTGCCAGCAGCTTGGGCACGACCTCCTACAATGAGCAGTTCTTC. Its protein product is CASSLGTTSYNEQFF.

This clonotype has ten or more counts. The genes are TRBV28 and TRBJ2-7; 9 nucleotides agree with TRBD1. This CDR3 region has 14 residues. The V and J ends lost 6 bases and 2 bases, in that order; junction bases with no gene match: 5. Germline V lookup: CDR1 MDHEN, CDR2 SYDVKM. CDR3 amino acids: CASRGTGRPYEQYF. The CDR3 region has the DNA TGTGCCAGCAGGGGGACAGGGCGTCCCTACGAGCAGTACTTC.

This clonotype was seen repeatedly, ten times or more. The chain links TRBV6-1 to TRBJ2-1, with 7 bases that match TRBD1. Per germline, CDR1 MNHNS and CDR2 SASEGT. After removal of 6 bases from V and 4 bases from J, the junction contained 6 bases not matched to a gene. This CDR3 region has 14 residues. CDR3 amino acids: CASRPEQGYNEQFF. The CDR3 coding sequence is TGTGCCAGCAGGCCCGAACAGGGGTACAATGAGCAGTTCTTC.

The CDR3 nucleotides read TGTGCCAGCTCCCCCAGAGGAACAGAAAATGAAAAACTGTTTTTT. Its translation is CASSPRGTENEKLFF. V usage is TRBV18 and J usage is TRBJ1-4; D gene unclear. Trimming pared 6 bases from V and 5 bases from J, leaving 16 bases between. The length of the CDR3 is 15 residues. Germline-derived CDR1 and CDR2 are KGHSH and LQKENI.

This clonotype was seen many times. The chain recombines TRBV7-9 with TRBJ2-3; a possible D gene is TRBD1 (5 bases). This CDR3 has 17 amino acids. Germline CDR1 and CDR2: SEHNR and FQNEAQ (reference sequence). The V end lost 4 bases, the J end lost 0 bases, and 17 bases lay between the germline ends. CDR3: CASSSPLDTSSTDTQYF. The DNA of the CDR3 is TGTGCCAGCAGCTCCCCTTTGGACACTTCTAGCACAGATACGCAGTATTTT. The full variable domain, in which reference TRBV7-9 and TRBJ2-3 provide the parts outside the CDR3, is DTGVSQNPRHKITKRGQNVTFRCDPISEHNRLYWYRQTLGQGPEFLTYFQNEAQLEKSRLLSDRFSAERPKGSFSTLEIQRTEQGDSAMYLCASSSPLDTSSTDTQYFGPGTRLTVL.

This clonotype has ten or more counts. The V gene is TRBV7-9, the J gene TRBJ2-5; maybe TRBD1 (6 bases). This CDR3 region has 16 residues. The V end was cut by 5 bases, the J end by 5 bases, with 21 bases between. CDR1 SEHNR and CDR2 FQNEAQ come from the germline V gene (reference sequence). CDR3 in amino acids: CASSLGGLPVGETQYF. The CDR3 DNA reads as TGTGCCAGCAGCCTTGGGGGCCTTCCAGTGGGGGAGACCCAGTACTTC. The variable domain in full, completed from reference TRBV7-9 and TRBJ2-5, reads DTGVSQNPRHKITKRGQNVTFRCDPISEHNRLYWYRQTLGQGPEFLTYFQNEAQLEKSRLLSDRFSAERPKGSFSTLEIQRTEQGDSAMYLCASSLGGLPVGETQYFGPGTRLLVL.

The chain couples TRBV29-1 to TRBJ2-1; 8 nucleotides line up with TRBD1. Per the germline V gene, CDR1 is SQVTM and CDR2 is ANQGSEA. The V gene end was trimmed by 5 bases and the J gene end by 5 bases; junction bases not matched to a gene: 8. The CDR3 has 14 amino acids. For the CDR3, the DNA is TGCAGCGTTTTCCGGGACAGGTTAAACAATGAGCAGTTCTTC. Translated: CSVFRDRLNNEQFF.

The table lists this clonotype with many counts. The chain has TRBV27 and TRBJ2-1; TRBD2 agrees at 9 bases. V shed 5 bases, J shed 7 bases, and the junction held 12 bases outside the gene matches. This CDR3 region has 16 residues. Looked up from germline, CDR1 is MNHEY and CDR2 is SMNVEV (reference sequence). The CDR3 nucleotides read TGTGCCAGCAGTACTCCTGGCGGGAGGGCCAGGAATGAGCAGTTCTTC. Protein: CASSTPGGRARNEQFF.

This clonotype occurred many times. The chain carries TRBV6-2 or TRBV6-3 and TRBJ2-5, with 7 bases matching TRBD1. Germline-derived CDR1 and CDR2 are MNHEY and SVGEGT. The junction had 6 bases not matched to a gene; V was cut back by 6 bases and J by 5 bases. The CDR3 consists of 13 residues. The CDR3: CASRETGMETQYF. In DNA form, the CDR3 reads TGTGCCAGCAGGGAGACAGGGATGGAGACCCAGTACTTC.

This clonotype has at least ten counts. DNA for the CDR3: TGTGCCTGGAGTGGTAGGAGCAATCAGCCCCAGCATTTT. Its translation: CAWSGRSNQPQHF. This chain links TRBV30 with TRBJ1-5, with unresolved D. The CDR3 is made up of 13 amino acids. The V end was cut by 1 base, the J end by 1 base, with 5 bases between. The germline gives CDR1 GTSNPN, CDR2 SVGIG (reference sequence).

This clonotype was detected ten times or more. CDR3 in amino acids: CASSYRASGDEQYF. In DNA, the CDR3 is TGTGCCAGCAGTTACAGGGCCTCCGGGGACGAGCAGTACTTC. This chain connects TRBV6-5 to TRBJ2-7, with D possibly matching TRBD2 (5 bases). Per the germline V gene, CDR1 is MNHEY and CDR2 is SVGAGI. This CDR3 spans 14 amino acids. Trimming took off 2 bases at V and 5 bases at J, with 13 bases between the two ends.

This clonotype was seen many times. The V and J genes are TRBV7-8 and TRBJ2-7; D is ambiguous. Trimming took 2 bases from V and 2 from J, leaving 13 bases between them. CDR1 SGHVS and CDR2 FQNEAQ come from the germline V gene. The CDR3 is made up of 15 amino acids. CDR3 in amino acids: CASSLKPFSAYEQYF. DNA of the CDR3: TGTGCCAGCAGCTTAAAGCCGTTTTCCGCCTACGAGCAGTACTTC.